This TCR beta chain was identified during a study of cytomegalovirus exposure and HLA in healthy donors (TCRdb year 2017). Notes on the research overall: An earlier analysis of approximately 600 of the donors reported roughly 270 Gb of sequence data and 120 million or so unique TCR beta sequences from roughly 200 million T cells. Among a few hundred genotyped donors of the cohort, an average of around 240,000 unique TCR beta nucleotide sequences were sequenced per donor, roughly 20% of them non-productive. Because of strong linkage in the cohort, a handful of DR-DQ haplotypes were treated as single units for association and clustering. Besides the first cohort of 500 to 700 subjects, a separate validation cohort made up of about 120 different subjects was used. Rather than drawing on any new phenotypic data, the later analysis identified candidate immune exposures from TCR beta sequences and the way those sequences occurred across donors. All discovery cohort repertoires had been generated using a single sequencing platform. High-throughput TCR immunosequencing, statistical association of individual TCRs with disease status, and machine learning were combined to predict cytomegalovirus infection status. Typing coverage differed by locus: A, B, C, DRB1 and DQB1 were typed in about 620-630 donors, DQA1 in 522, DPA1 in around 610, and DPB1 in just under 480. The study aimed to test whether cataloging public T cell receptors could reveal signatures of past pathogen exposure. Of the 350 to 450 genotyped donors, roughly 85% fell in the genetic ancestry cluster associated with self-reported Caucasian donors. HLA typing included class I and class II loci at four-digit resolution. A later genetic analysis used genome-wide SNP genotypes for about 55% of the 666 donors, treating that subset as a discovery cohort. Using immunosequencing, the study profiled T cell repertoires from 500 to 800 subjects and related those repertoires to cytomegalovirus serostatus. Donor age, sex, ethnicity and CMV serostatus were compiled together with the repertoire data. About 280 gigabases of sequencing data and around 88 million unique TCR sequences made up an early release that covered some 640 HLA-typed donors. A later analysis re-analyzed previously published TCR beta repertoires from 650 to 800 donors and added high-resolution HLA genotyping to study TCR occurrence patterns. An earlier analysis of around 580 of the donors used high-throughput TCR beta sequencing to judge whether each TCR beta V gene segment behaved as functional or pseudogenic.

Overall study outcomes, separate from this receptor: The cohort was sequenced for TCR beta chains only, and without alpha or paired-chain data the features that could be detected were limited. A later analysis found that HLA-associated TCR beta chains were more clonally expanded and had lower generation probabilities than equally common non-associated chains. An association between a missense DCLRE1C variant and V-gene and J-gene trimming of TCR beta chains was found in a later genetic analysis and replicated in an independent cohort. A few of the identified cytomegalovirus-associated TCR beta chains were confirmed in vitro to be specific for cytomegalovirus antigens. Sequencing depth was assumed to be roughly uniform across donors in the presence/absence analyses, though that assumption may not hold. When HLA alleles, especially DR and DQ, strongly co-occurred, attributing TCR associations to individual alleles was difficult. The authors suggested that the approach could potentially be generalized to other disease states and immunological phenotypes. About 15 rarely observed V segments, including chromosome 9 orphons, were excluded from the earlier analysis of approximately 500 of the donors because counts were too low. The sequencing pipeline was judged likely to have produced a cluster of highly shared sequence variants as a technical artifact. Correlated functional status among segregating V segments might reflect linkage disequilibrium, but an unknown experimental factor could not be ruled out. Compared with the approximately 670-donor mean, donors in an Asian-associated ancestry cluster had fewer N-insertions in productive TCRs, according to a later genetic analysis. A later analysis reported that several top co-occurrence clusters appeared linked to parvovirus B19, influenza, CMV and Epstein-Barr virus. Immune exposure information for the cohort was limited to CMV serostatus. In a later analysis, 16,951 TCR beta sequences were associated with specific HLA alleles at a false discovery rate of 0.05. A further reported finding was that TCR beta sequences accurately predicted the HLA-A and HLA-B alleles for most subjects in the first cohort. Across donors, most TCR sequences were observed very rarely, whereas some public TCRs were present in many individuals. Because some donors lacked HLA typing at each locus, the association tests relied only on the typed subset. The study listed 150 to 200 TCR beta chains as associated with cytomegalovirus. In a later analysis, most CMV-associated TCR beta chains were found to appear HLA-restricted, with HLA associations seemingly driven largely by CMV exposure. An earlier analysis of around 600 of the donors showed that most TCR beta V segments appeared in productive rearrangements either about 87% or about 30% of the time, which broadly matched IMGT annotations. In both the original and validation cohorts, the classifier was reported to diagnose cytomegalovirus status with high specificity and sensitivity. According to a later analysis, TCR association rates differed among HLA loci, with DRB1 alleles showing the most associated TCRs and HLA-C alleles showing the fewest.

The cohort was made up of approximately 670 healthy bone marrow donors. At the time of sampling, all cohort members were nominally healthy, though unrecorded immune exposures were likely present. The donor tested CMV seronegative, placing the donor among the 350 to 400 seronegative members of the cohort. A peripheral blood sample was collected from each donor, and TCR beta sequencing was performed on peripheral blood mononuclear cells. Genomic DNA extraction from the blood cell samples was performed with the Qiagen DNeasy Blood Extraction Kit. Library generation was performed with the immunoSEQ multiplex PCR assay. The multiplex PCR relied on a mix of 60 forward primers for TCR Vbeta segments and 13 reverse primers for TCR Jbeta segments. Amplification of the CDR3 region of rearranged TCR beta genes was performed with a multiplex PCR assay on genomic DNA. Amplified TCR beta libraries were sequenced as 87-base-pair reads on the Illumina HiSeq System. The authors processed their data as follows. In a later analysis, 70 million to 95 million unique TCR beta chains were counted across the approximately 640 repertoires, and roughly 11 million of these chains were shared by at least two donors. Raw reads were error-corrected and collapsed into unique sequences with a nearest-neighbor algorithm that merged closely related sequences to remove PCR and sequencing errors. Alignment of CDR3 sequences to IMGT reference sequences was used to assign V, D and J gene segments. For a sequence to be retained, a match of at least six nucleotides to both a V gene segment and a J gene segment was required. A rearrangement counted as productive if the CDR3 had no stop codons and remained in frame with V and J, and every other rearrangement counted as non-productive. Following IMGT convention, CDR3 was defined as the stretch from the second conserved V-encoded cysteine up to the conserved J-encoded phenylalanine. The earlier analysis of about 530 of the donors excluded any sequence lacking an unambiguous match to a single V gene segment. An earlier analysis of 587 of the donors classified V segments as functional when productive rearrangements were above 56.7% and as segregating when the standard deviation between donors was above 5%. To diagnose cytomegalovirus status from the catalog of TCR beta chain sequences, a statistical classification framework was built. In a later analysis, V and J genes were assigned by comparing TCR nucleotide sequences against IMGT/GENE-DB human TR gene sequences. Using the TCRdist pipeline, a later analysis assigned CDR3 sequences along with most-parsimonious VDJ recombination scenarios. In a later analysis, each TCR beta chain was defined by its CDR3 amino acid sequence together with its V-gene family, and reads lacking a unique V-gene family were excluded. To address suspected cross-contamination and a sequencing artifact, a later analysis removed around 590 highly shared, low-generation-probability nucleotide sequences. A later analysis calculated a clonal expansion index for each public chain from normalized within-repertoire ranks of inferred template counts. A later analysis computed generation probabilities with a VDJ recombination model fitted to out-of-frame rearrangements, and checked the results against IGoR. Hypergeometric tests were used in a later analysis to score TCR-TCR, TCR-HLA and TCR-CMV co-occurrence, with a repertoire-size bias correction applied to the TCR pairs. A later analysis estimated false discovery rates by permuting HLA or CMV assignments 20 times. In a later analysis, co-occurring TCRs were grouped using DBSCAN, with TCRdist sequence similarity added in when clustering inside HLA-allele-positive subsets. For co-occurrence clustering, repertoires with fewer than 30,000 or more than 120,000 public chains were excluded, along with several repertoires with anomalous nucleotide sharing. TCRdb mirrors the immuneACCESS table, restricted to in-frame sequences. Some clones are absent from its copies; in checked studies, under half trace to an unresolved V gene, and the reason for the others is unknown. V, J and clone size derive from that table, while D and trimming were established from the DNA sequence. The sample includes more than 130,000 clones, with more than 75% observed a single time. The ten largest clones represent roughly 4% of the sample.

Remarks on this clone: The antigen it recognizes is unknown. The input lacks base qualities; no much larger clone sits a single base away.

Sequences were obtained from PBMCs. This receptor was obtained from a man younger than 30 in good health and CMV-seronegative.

The nucleotides read TGTGCCAGCAGCGTCTCGGGACAGGGTTCCCTCGAGCAGTACTTC. It specifies CASSVSGQGSLEQYF. The chain employs TRBV27 and TRBJ2-7, and 9 bases in between align with TRBD1. CDR1 and CDR2 were assigned from the germline V gene (reference sequence) as MNHEY and SMNVEV. The CDR3 measures 15 amino acids from cysteine to phenylalanine. The read is trimmed to its CDR3 DNA, 45 bases read in frame from base 1. Compared with germline, V lacks 6 bases and J lacks 6 bases; bases without a gene match: 12.